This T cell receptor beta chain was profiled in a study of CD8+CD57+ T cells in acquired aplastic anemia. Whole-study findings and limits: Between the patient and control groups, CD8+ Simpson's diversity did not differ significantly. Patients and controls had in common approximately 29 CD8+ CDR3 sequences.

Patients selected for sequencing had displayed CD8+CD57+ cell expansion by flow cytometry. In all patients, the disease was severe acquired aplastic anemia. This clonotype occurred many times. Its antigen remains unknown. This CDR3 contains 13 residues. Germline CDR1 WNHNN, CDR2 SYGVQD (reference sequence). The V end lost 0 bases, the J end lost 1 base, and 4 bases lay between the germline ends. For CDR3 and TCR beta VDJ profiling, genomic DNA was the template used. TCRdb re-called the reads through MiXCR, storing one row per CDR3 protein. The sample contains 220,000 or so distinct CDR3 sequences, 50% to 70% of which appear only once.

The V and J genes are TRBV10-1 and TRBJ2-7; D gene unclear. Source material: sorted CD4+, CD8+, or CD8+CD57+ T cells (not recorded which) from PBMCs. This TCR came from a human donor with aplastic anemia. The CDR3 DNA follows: TGCGCCAGCAGTGAGTCTGGGTCCTACGAGCAGTACTTC. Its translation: CASSESGSYEQYF.